This T cell receptor beta chain was captured in a study of cytomegalovirus exposure and HLA in healthy donors. Study summary: The 110 or so validation repertoires were produced on the same platform as the 500 to 800 repertoires of the first cohort. This was reported in a later analysis.

Turning to this clone: What it binds is not known.

Regarding the study as a whole: A few CMV-associated chains were confirmed in vitro to be specific for CMV antigens.

Trimming removed 3 bases at V and 5 bases at J, with 13 bases between. The CDR3 has 14 residues. CDR1 and CDR2 (germline): MDHEN, SYDVKM. The donors were part of the roughly 120-subject validation cohort, which stood apart from the 666-subject first cohort. Profiled with immunoSEQ multiplex PCR; TCRdb holds only in-frame clones, not every one. The sample records about 110,000 clones, 86% being singletons. This chain links TRBV28 with TRBJ1-2; D gene ambiguous. The clonotype was recovered from a woman under 30 in good health and CMV-seropositive. The material sequenced was PBMCs. The CDR3 DNA reads TGTGCCAGCAGTTTCCCCGCGCGGTCATATGGCTACACCTTC. Amino acids: CASSFPARSYGYTF.